This is a list of T cell receptor beta chains from one sample in a study of graft-versus-host responses after intestinal transplantation. No antigen has been identified for these receptors. Repertoires were generated with immunoSEQ multiplex PCR, while TCRdb's copy carries only in-frame clones and drops some. Here the sample spans tens of thousands of clones, approximately 87% being singletons. This material consisted of unstimulated CD4+ T cells sorted from spleen or lymph node cells, taken before transplant. Receptors were obtained from a human donor who was the organ donor for an intestinal transplant. The CDR3 runs from the conserved cysteine through the conserved F or W. The order of the fields is CDR3 protein, CDR3 DNA, clone size, D gene, V gene, J gene. A D gene is named only where the DNA matches it firmly. Clone size is given for some rows only: seen once, a few or many times, or a class if the clone is expanded.

CDR3: CASSAGVGDTQYF; DNA: TGTGCCAGCAGCGCGGGGGTGGGGGATACGCAGTATTTT; size: once; D: .; V: TRBV9; J: TRBJ2-3
CDR3: CASSSGRRDEKLFF; DNA: TGTGCCAGCAGCTCAGGACGCAGGGATGAAAAACTGTTTTTT; size: once; D: .; V: TRBV11-2; J: TRBJ1-4
CDR3: CASSLLAGTKNIQYF; DNA: TGTGCCAGCAGTTTGTTGGCGGGAACGAAAAACATTCAGTACTTC; size: .; D: .; V: TRBV27; J: TRBJ2-4
CDR3: CASSHQGANYGYTF; DNA: TGTGCCAGCAGCCATCAGGGGGCGAACTATGGCTACACCTTC; size: .; D: TRBD1; V: TRBV28; J: TRBJ1-2
CDR3: CASSPRVDLGEKLFF; DNA: TGTGCCAGTAGCCCGAGGGTGGACTTAGGGGAAAAACTGTTTTTT; size: .; D: .; V: TRBV19; J: TRBJ1-4
CDR3: CASSDQVGTQYF; DNA: TGTGCCAGCAGTGACCAGGTGGGGACCCAGTACTTC; size: .; D: .; V: TRBV2; J: TRBJ2-5
CDR3: CASSEVRGTNTEAFF; DNA: TGTGCCAGCAGTGAAGTGCGGGGGACCAACACTGAAGCTTTCTTT; size: .; D: .; V: TRBV2; J: TRBJ1-1
CDR3: CASREKNIQYF; DNA: TGTGCCAGCAGGGAGAAAAACATTCAGTACTTC; size: .; D: .; V: TRBV2; J: TRBJ2-4
CDR3: CASRLAGGGNEQFF; DNA: TGTGCCAGCAGACTAGCGGGGGGAGGGAATGAGCAGTTCTTC; size: .; D: TRBD2; V: TRBV28; J: TRBJ2-1
CDR3: CASSLSRGRQSPLHF; DNA: TGTGCCAGCAGTTTATCCAGGGGGCGTCAGTCACCCCTCCACTTT; size: .; D: TRBD1; V: TRBV28; J: TRBJ1-6
CDR3: CASSLPLLDGELFF; DNA: TGCGCCAGCAGTTTACCCCTTCTAGACGGGGAGCTGTTTTTT; size: .; D: .; V: TRBV4-1; J: TRBJ2-2
CDR3: CASSPSRANSPLHF; DNA: TGTGCCAGTAGTCCAAGCCGAGCAAATTCACCCCTCCACTTT; size: few; D: .; V: TRBV19; J: TRBJ1-6
CDR3: CASRLRGGSTDTQYF; DNA: TGTGCCAGCAGACTCCGGGGGGGCAGTACAGATACGCAGTATTTT; size: .; D: TRBD2; V: TRBV7-6; J: TRBJ2-3
CDR3: CASSFPQGSSYNSPLHF; DNA: TGTGCCAGCAGTTTCCCCCAGGGAAGCTCCTATAATTCACCCCTCCACTTT; size: .; D: .; V: TRBV28; J: TRBJ1-6
CDR3: CAWSVGGDSQPQHF; DNA: TGTGCCTGGAGTGTGGGAGGGGATTCACAGCCCCAGCATTTT; size: .; D: .; V: TRBV30; J: TRBJ1-5
CDR3: CASSQGLGGRNTEAFF; DNA: TGCGCCAGCAGCCAAGGGTTGGGAGGGAGGAACACTGAAGCTTTCTTT; size: .; D: .; V: TRBV4-3; J: TRBJ1-1
CDR3: CAIRRDRDQPQHF; DNA: TGTGCCATCAGAAGAGACCGGGATCAGCCCCAGCATTTT; size: .; D: .; V: TRBV10-3; J: TRBJ1-5
CDR3: CASWTGKIGGYTF; DNA: TGTGCCAGCTGGACAGGGAAAATAGGTGGCTACACCTTC; size: .; D: TRBD1; V: TRBV28; J: TRBJ1-2
CDR3: CASTYAGTVNEKLFF; DNA: TGTGCCAGCACCTACGCCGGGACAGTAAATGAAAAACTGTTTTTT; size: .; D: TRBD1; V: TRBV6-6; J: TRBJ1-4
CDR3: CSAQTRRDSPLHF; DNA: TGCAGCGCACAGACAAGGCGGGATTCACCCCTCCACTTT; size: .; D: .; V: TRBV29-1; J: TRBJ1-6
CDR3: CASSIRQGGQPQHF; DNA: TGTGCCAGTAGTATAAGGCAGGGAGGCCAGCCCCAGCATTTT; size: .; D: .; V: TRBV19; J: TRBJ1-5
CDR3: CASSGVDEKLFF; DNA: TGTGCCAGCAGTGGAGTCGATGAAAAACTGTTTTTT; size: .; D: .; V: TRBV2; J: TRBJ1-4
CDR3: CASERSAGTEAFF; DNA: TGTGCCAGTGAGCGATCGGCTGGTACTGAAGCTTTCTTT; size: .; D: .; V: TRBV19; J: TRBJ1-1
CDR3: CAIGAGDPSTDTQYF; DNA: TGTGCCATCGGGGCGGGGGACCCTAGCACAGATACGCAGTATTTT; size: .; D: TRBD2; V: TRBV10-3; J: TRBJ2-3
CDR3: CASSELTSGDLITQYF; DNA: TGTGCCAGCAGTGAATTAACTAGCGGGGATCTGATAACCCAGTACTTC; size: .; D: TRBD2; V: TRBV6-1; J: TRBJ2-5
CDR3: CASSLGTFTEAFF; DNA: TGTGCCAGCAGCTTGGGGACATTCACTGAAGCTTTCTTT; size: .; D: .; V: TRBV7-2; J: TRBJ1-1
CDR3: CASSQDLAGNNEQFF; DNA: TGTGCCAGCAGCCAAGATCTAGCGGGGAACAATGAGCAGTTCTTC; size: .; D: TRBD2; V: TRBV4-2; J: TRBJ2-1
CDR3: CASSLATGGEQFF; DNA: TGTGCCAGCAGCTTAGCGACGGGGGGTGAGCAGTTCTTC; size: .; D: TRBD2; V: TRBV7-9; J: TRBJ2-1
CDR3: CATTGGLTYNEQFF; DNA: TGTGCCACCACCGGGGGACTAACCTACAATGAGCAGTTCTTC; size: .; D: TRBD2; V: TRBV28; J: TRBJ2-1
CDR3: CASSLGTGRYNEQFF; DNA: TGTGCCAGCAGTTTGGGGACAGGGCGCTACAATGAGCAGTTCTTC; size: .; D: TRBD1; V: TRBV28; J: TRBJ2-1
CDR3: CASSLAQGVAFF; DNA: TGTGCCAGCAGTTTAGCCCAGGGTGTAGCTTTCTTT; size: .; D: .; V: TRBV28; J: TRBJ1-1
CDR3: CASSFDRGNEKLFF; DNA: TGTGCCAGCAGCTTTGACAGGGGAAACGAAAAACTGTTTTTT; size: .; D: TRBD1; V: TRBV7-2; J: TRBJ1-4
CDR3: CASSSGLAVSETQYF; DNA: TGTGCTAGCAGCTCGGGACTAGCGGTTTCGGAGACCCAGTACTTC; size: .; D: TRBD2; V: TRBV7-7; J: TRBJ2-5
CDR3: CASSPSWAGETQYF; DNA: TGTGCCAGCAGTCCCTCGTGGGCGGGAGAGACCCAGTACTTC; size: .; D: .; V: TRBV6-5; J: TRBJ2-5
CDR3: CATSRDPRGDQPQHF; DNA: TGTGCCACCAGCAGAGATCCCAGGGGTGATCAGCCCCAGCATTTT; size: .; D: .; V: TRBV15; J: TRBJ1-5
CDR3: CASSFEINQPQHF; DNA: TGTGCCAGCAGCTTCGAGATAAATCAGCCCCAGCATTTT; size: .; D: .; V: TRBV7-2; J: TRBJ1-5
CDR3: CASSQMGSGIGNTIYF; DNA: TGTGCCAGCAGCCAGATGGGGTCAGGGATTGGAAACACCATATATTTT; size: .; D: .; V: TRBV4-2; J: TRBJ1-3
CDR3: CSVAGRSNEKLFF; DNA: TGCAGCGTTGCGGGGAGGAGTAATGAAAAACTGTTTTTT; size: once; D: .; V: TRBV29-1; J: TRBJ1-4
CDR3: CASSAGTANYGYTF; DNA: TGTGCCAGCAGTGCTGGGACAGCTAACTATGGCTACACCTTC; size: .; D: TRBD1; V: TRBV28; J: TRBJ1-2
CDR3: CASSLAGTRPGYNEQFF; DNA: TGTGCCAGCAGCTTAGCCGGTACGAGACCAGGTTACAATGAGCAGTTCTTC; size: once; D: .; V: TRBV7-6; J: TRBJ2-1
CDR3: CASSFSGTSGRSETQYF; DNA: TGTGCCAGCAGCTTTTCCGGGACTAGCGGGCGGTCGGAGACCCAGTACTTC; size: once; D: TRBD2; V: TRBV11-3; J: TRBJ2-5
CDR3: CASSRETQYF; DNA: TGTGCCAGCAGCCGAGAGACCCAGTACTTC; size: .; D: .; V: TRBV7-8; J: TRBJ2-5
CDR3: CAIREPTGGMNTEAFF; DNA: TGTGCCATCAGAGAACCCACAGGGGGCATGAACACTGAAGCTTTCTTT; size: once; D: TRBD1; V: TRBV10-3; J: TRBJ1-1
CDR3: CASSQSGQGVEGYTF; DNA: TGTGCCAGCAGCCAGTCTGGACAGGGTGTAGAGGGCTACACCTTC; size: once; D: TRBD1; V: TRBV5-4; J: TRBJ1-2
CDR3: CASSLWGAGELFF; DNA: TGCGCCAGCAGCTTGTGGGGGGCCGGGGAGCTGTTTTTT; size: .; D: .; V: TRBV5-1; J: TRBJ2-2
CDR3: CATSRLNRGLGELFF; DNA: TGTGCCACCAGCAGGCTAAACAGGGGGCTGGGGGAGCTGTTTTTT; size: .; D: TRBD1; V: TRBV15; J: TRBJ2-2
CDR3: CASSLELAGGPGKNIQYF; DNA: TGCGCCAGCAGCTTGGAGCTAGCGGGGGGGCCGGGCAAAAACATTCAGTACTTC; size: .; D: TRBD2; V: TRBV5-1; J: TRBJ2-4